This TCR beta chain was found in a study of blood T cell repertoires in COVID-19. Whole-study context: The samples span acute and convalescent COVID-19 from the United States, Italy and Spain. T cells, B-cell-depleted T cells, or PBMCs provided the cDNA or gDNA that served as material.

V lost 5 bases and J lost 2; bases outside the gene matches: 4. CDR3 length: 14 amino acids. Germline-derived CDR1 and CDR2 are SGHTA and FQGNSA. Per the authors' pipeline: From reference gene primer amplification, estimates of nucleated cell counts were derived. Only in-frame clones appear in the TCRdb table, and some are missing; sequencing was by immunoSEQ multiplex PCR. V and J calls and clone size are as listed in that table; D and trimming were resolved from the DNA. The top ten hold 15% to 18% of the sample, which has about 84,000 clones, about 82% seen once. This clonotype was sampled from a woman of 80 years or more with acute or convalescent COVID-19. J is TRBJ2-3 and V is TRBV7-2, with 7 nucleotides matching TRBD1. The sample taken for sequencing was peripheral blood. CDR3 amino acids: CASSEGQLTDTQYF. In DNA, the CDR3 is TGTGCCAGCAGCGAGGGACAGCTCACAGATACGCAGTATTTT.